Below are 26 T cell receptor beta chains sequenced from a single sample in a study of post-analysis software for immune sequencing data. General study findings and limits: Patients had higher frequencies than controls of five or six TRBV segments, including TRBV5-6, TRBV5-1 and TRBV20-1.

TCR beta libraries were prepared from cDNA with unique molecular identifiers. MiXCR was run by TCRdb on the PCR reads, yielding one entry per CDR3 protein. The sample shows about 560,000 distinct CDR3 sequences, roughly 40% of them seen only once. Their cognate antigens are unknown. The material sequenced was blood. The receptors shown here come from a girl between 5 and 17 years old with multiple sclerosis.

The chain links TRBV7-2 to TRBJ1-5, with TRBD1 identical over 9 bases. CDR3 length equals 17 residues. V shed 4 bases, J shed 0 bases, and the junction held 7 bases outside the gene matches. CDR1 and CDR2 (germline): SGHTA, FQGNSA. The CDR3 spells CASSYGGGQGSNQPQHF. The CDR3 nucleotides are TGTGCCAGCAGCTACGGAGGGGGACAGGGTAGCAATCAGCCCCAGCATTTT. The complete variable domain, with remaining parts taken from reference TRBV7-2 and TRBJ1-5, reads GAGVSQSPSNKVTEKGKDVELRCDPISGHTALYWYRQSLGQGLEFLIYFQGNSAPDKSGLPSDRFSAERTGGSVSTLTIQRTQQEDSAVYLCASSYGGGQGSNQPQHFGDGTRLSIL.

The chain has TRBV12-3 or TRBV12-4 and TRBJ1-5; no clear D gene. V was shortened by 6 bases and J by 4 bases, with 13 bases between the two germline ends. CDR3 length: 14 residues. This chain's CDR3 is CASRATGTNQPQHF. DNA for the CDR3: TGTGCCAGCAGGGCGACGGGAACTAATCAGCCCCAGCATTTT.

This clonotype showed up just once. A much larger clonotype is one base distant, so this may be a read error. This chain joins TRBV12-3 or TRBV12-4 and TRBJ1-2; no definite D call. This CDR3 is built from 13 residues. The CDR3 sequence is CAGSLYRGYGYTF. CDR3 nucleotides: TGTGCCGGCAGCCTGTACCGGGGCTATGGCTACACCTTC.

Here the CDR3 reads CSVEPYAGVYYNEQFF. The CDR3 nucleotides are TGCAGCGTTGAACCCTACGCGGGAGTGTATTACAATGAGCAGTTCTTC. The chain carries TRBV29-1 and TRBJ2-1; the match to TRBD2 covers 7 bases. Germline loops: CDR1 SQVTM, CDR2 ANQGSEA. The ends lost 2 bases at V and 4 bases at J; junction bases unmatched: 11. The CDR3 is made up of 16 amino acids.

The genes are TRBV20-1 and TRBJ1-1, with 7 positions matching TRBD1. The junction had 6 bases not matched to a gene; V was cut back by 3 bases and J by 8 bases. Germline V gene lookup returns CDR1 DFQATT and CDR2 SNEGSKA (reference sequence). The CDR3 is 12 amino acids. CDR3 amino acids: CSASGQASEAFF. In DNA, the CDR3 is TGCAGTGCTAGCGGACAGGCCAGCGAAGCTTTCTTT.

The V and J genes are TRBV10-3 and TRBJ1-1; possibly TRBD1 for D (6 bases). V lost 0 bases and J lost 1, with 9 bases in between. The CDR3 is 15 amino acids. Per the germline V gene, CDR1 is ENHRY and CDR2 is SYGVKD. CDR3 in amino acids: CAISESSGANTEAFF. The CDR3 DNA is TGTGCCATCAGTGAGTCGTCGGGGGCGAACACTGAAGCTTTCTTT.

This chain links TRBV6-1 with TRBJ1-2; no firm D call. Trimming took 0 bases from V and 7 from J, leaving 6 bases between them. Germline CDR1 MNHNS, CDR2 SASEGT. The CDR3 length is 12 residues. The CDR3 loop is CASSEALLGYTF. In nucleotides, the CDR3 is TGTGCCAGCAGTGAAGCCCTCCTTGGCTACACCTTC.

The chain uses TRBV28 and TRBJ2-7, with D perhaps matching TRBD1 (6 bases). The germline CDR1 and CDR2 sequences are MDHEN and SYDVKM. Between the trimmed V and J ends, which lost 4 bases and 1 base, there was a span of 14 bases. The CDR3 is made up of 15 amino acids. Written as DNA, the CDR3 is TGTGCCAGCAGTTCGACAGGAGTTAATTCCTACGAGCAGTACTTC. Translated, it gives CASSSTGVNSYEQYF. The whole variable domain, filled in from reference TRBV28 and TRBJ2-7, reads DVKVTQSSRYLVKRTGEKVFLECVQDMDHENMFWYRQDPGLGLRLIYFSYDVKMKEKGDIPEGYSVSREKKERFSLILESASTNQTSMYLCASSSTGVNSYEQYFGPGTRLTVT.

The chain joins TRBV5-1 to TRBJ1-6; perhaps TRBD1 as D (6 bases). There are 16 residues in the CDR3. The germline V and J ends were trimmed by 0 bases and 6 bases, with 13 bases remaining between them. Germline V lookup: CDR1 SGHRS, CDR2 YFSETQ. CDR3 sequence (DNA): TGCGCCAGCAGCTTGGATCAGGGGTGGCGTAATTCACCCCTCCACTTT. This codes for CASSLDQGWRNSPLHF.

The chain carries TRBV2 and TRBJ2-7; TRBD2 aligns across 7 bases. The CDR3 is 20 amino acids. Germline V gives CDR1 SNHLY, CDR2 FYNNEI. J was trimmed by 5 bases and V by 7 bases; bases with no gene match: 29. The CDR3 DNA sequence: TGTGCCAGCACCCCTAGTGGGGGGAGGACTAGAGATGGTCGTATGGACGAGCAGTACTTC. Its translation: CASTPSGGRTRDGRMDEQYF.

The chain uses TRBV19 and TRBJ2-3, with a weak D call TRBD2 (6 bases). This CDR3 is 14 amino acids long. Germline V gene lookup returns CDR1 LNHDA and CDR2 SQIVND (reference sequence). V shed 7 bases and J shed 2 bases, with 13 bases lying between them. CDR3 bases: TGTGCCAGTAAGGAGGGGAGGACCACAGATACGCAGTATTTT. Residues: CASKEGRTTDTQYF.

The chain links TRBV12-3 or TRBV12-4 to TRBJ2-3; the match to TRBD2 covers 7 bases. The length of the CDR3 is 15 residues. V was clipped by 7 bases and J by 3 bases; unmatched bases: 10. CDR3 DNA: TGTGCCAGCACTCATAGCGCCGGGGGGACAGATACGCAGTATTTT. Protein: CASTHSAGGTDTQYF.

V is TRBV2 and J is TRBJ2-4, with D possibly called TRBD1 or TRBD2 (6 bases each). The CDR3 runs 14 residues. With 6 bases removed from V and 0 bases from J, the gap between germline ends came to 9 bases. Germline V lookup: CDR1 SNHLY, CDR2 FYNNEI. In DNA, the CDR3 is TGTGCCAGCAGAGGGGGGCTAGCCAAAAACATTCAGTACTTC. Translated: CASRGGLAKNIQYF.

This chain connects TRBV10-3 to TRBJ2-7; D is perhaps TRBD2 (5 bases). The CDR3 length is 15 residues. CDR1 and CDR2 from the germline V gene are ENHRY and SYGVKD. CDR3 residues: CTTQQLERARNGQYF. For the CDR3, the DNA is TGTACCACTCAACAACTAGAGAGGGCTCGCAATGGGCAGTACTTC.

J is TRBJ1-1 and V is TRBV12-3 or TRBV12-4; D is ambiguous. With 0 bases removed from V and 5 bases from J, the gap between germline ends came to 10 bases. The CDR3 covers 14 residues. DNA for the CDR3: TGTGCCAGCAGTTTAGCGCGGGGTTGGACTGAAGCTTTCTTT. Its protein is CASSLARGWTEAFF.

This rearrangement joins TRBV12-3 or TRBV12-4 to TRBJ1-2; 8 bases fit TRBD1. This CDR3 is built from 16 residues. V gave up 4 bases and J gave up 1 base; unmatched junction bases: 8. CDR3 in DNA: TGTGCCAGCAGTTCGATCAGGGGGCGAAGTAACTATGGCTACACCTTC. Translation: CASSSIRGRSNYGYTF.

The gene calls are TRBV12-3 or TRBV12-4 and TRBJ2-5, with D perhaps matching TRBD2 (6 bases). Judging by the DNA end, TRBJ2-7 fits better; the J call may be wrong. This CDR3 region has 14 residues. CDR3 nucleotide sequence: TGTGCCACAAGGCCAGGCGGGGTCTTATACGAGCAGTACTTC. Protein product: CATRPGGVLYEQYF.

This clonotype was detected only a few times. J is TRBJ2-3 and V is TRBV5-1; 7 bases align to TRBD2. The germline V gene encodes CDR1 SGHRS and CDR2 YFSETQ. The V segment lost 6 bases and the J segment 2 bases; nucleotides outside the gene matches: 6. The CDR3 runs 14 residues. CDR3 residues: CASTLGGYTDTQYF. DNA of the CDR3: TGCGCCAGCACTCTGGGGGGGTACACAGATACGCAGTATTTT. The variable domain in full, with the rest retrieved from reference TRBV5-1 and TRBJ2-3, is KAGVTQTPRYLIKTRGQQVTLSCSPISGHRSVSWYQQTPGQGLQFLFEYFSETQRNKGNFPGRFSGRQFSNSRSEMNVSTLELGDSALYLCASTLGGYTDTQYFGPGTRLTVL.

The CDR3 spells CASSATGTSVAKNIQYF. Here the CDR3 DNA reads TGTGCCAGCAGCGCAACCGGGACTAGCGTAGCCAAAAACATTCAGTACTTC. The chain links TRBV7-9 to TRBJ2-4, with TRBD2 matching over 10 bases. Germline lookup yields CDR1 SEHNR and CDR2 FQNEAQ (reference sequence). Trimming took 5 bases from V and 0 from J; bases not matched to a gene: 7. The CDR3 has 17 amino acids.

This sequence joins TRBV7-9 and TRBJ2-3; D is ambiguous. Germline CDR1 and CDR2: SEHNR and FQNEAQ (reference sequence). V was clipped by 7 bases and J by 2 bases, with 22 bases between them. The CDR3 consists of 17 residues. This CDR3 reads CASKGLLGSSSTDTQYF. The DNA of the CDR3 is TGTGCCAGCAAAGGATTGTTGGGCAGCAGTTCCACAGATACGCAGTATTTT.

This chain links TRBV7-9 with TRBJ2-7, with D perhaps TRBD1 or TRBD2 (5 bases each). The CDR3 totals 17 residues. Germline V CDR1 and CDR2: SEHNR, FQNEAQ (reference sequence). Trimming removed 1 base from V and 0 bases from J, with 16 bases in between. CDR3 nucleotides: TGTGCCAGCAGCTTAGACCTGGGACGGCTAAGCTCCTACGAGCAGTACTTC. This sequence encodes CASSLDLGRLSSYEQYF.

Points on this clonotype: A single base separates this from a much larger clone, so it may be a read error. The chain employs TRBV12-3 or TRBV12-4 and TRBJ2-5, with 9 bases matching TRBD1. V lost 4 bases to trimming and J lost 11 bases; unmatched junction nucleotides: 11. This CDR3 spans 14 amino acids. The CDR3 nucleotides read TGTGCCAGCAGTTCGGGACAGGGTTCCTACGGGCAGTACTTC. This gives the protein CASSSGQGSYGQYF.

This clonotype was observed a few times. This chain uses TRBV2 with TRBJ2-5, with 11 bases identical to TRBD1. This CDR3 contains 12 residues. The V gene's germline CDR1 is SNHLY and CDR2 FYNNEI. Trimming took 9 bases from V and 4 from J; bases not matched to a gene: 1. The CDR3 DNA reads as TGTGCCAGTGGGACAGGGGGAGAGACCCAGTACTTC. The encoded protein is CASGTGGETQYF.

The rearrangement joins TRBV20-1 to TRBJ2-5; maybe TRBD1 (6 bases). Trimming pared 4 bases from V and 7 bases from J, leaving 16 bases between. The CDR3 length is 13 residues. Per the germline V gene, CDR1 is DFQATT and CDR2 is SNEGSKA (reference sequence). CDR3 DNA sequence: TGCAGTGCTATTAGGGAACAGGGTTTGACCCAGTACTTC. It encodes CSAIREQGLTQYF.

The chain uses TRBV12-3 or TRBV12-4 and TRBJ2-5; D gene ambiguous. V was shortened by 1 base and J by 5 bases, with 20 bases between the two germline ends. The CDR3 contains 17 residues. The chain's CDR3 is CASSLVLSQVVGETQYF. The CDR3 nucleotides are TGTGCCAGCAGTTTAGTTCTCAGCCAGGTGGTGGGGGAGACCCAGTACTTC.

This clonotype was counted many times. The V call is TRBV6-1, the J call TRBJ2-3; 8 bases line up with TRBD2. The CDR3 is 14 amino acids. J lost 1 base, V lost 3 bases, and 0 bases had no gene match. CDR1 and CDR2 from the germline V gene are MNHNS and SASEGT. The CDR3 DNA reads as TGTGCCAGCAGTGATAGCGGGGGCACAGATACGCAGTATTTT. This gives the protein CASSDSGGTDTQYF.